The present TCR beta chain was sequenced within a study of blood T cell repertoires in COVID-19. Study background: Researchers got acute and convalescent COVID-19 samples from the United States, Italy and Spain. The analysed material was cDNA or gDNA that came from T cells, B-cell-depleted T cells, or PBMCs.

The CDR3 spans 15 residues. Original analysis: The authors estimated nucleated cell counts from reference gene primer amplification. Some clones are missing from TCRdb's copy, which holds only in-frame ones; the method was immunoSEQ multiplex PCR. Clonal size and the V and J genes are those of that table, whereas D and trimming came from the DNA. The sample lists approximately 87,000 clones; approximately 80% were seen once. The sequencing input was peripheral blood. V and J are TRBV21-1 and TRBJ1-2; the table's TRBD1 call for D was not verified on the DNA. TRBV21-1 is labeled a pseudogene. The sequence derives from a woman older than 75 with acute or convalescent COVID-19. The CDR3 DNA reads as TGTGCCAGCAGCAAAGAGCCGCAGGGGGGTCATGGCTACACCTTC. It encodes CASSKEPQGGHGYTF.